These 13 T cell receptor beta chains were sequenced from one sample in a study of blood T cells in healthy people across ages. Together with a sample-barcoded 5' primer, a J-beta primer mix was included in a second PCR lasting about 6 to 12 cycles. TCRdb reprocessed the 5' RACE reads via MiXCR and lists one record per CDR3 protein. The sample includes roughly 680,000 distinct CDR3 sequences, roughly 21% of them seen just once. The specimen was blood. These receptors came from a man between 65 and 79 years old in good health.

This clonotype was seen a handful of times. The rearrangement uses TRBV19 and TRBJ1-2; a weak D match, TRBD1 (5 bases). CDR1 LNHDA and CDR2 SQIVND come from the germline V gene (reference sequence). V lost 2 bases, J lost 6 bases, and 19 bases lay in between. CDR3 size: 16 residues. The CDR3 here is CASSIYSGGGVHGYTF. The CDR3 coding sequence is TGTGCCAGTAGTATATACTCAGGCGGAGGGGTTCATGGCTACACCTTC.

The V call is TRBV4-3, the J call TRBJ2-3; 8 bases match TRBD2. The CDR3 loop spans 16 amino acids. The V gene's germline CDR1 is LGHNA and CDR2 YSLEER. The junction had 7 bases not matched to a gene; V was cut back by 4 bases and J by 1 base. CDR3 residues: CASSPLAGSGTDTQYF. In DNA form, the CDR3 reads TGCGCCAGCAGCCCCTTAGCGGGATCGGGCACAGATACGCAGTATTTT.

This rearrangement joins TRBV12-3 or TRBV12-4 to TRBJ2-7; 10 positions agree with TRBD2. J gave up 5 bases and V 6 bases, and 10 bases lay outside the gene matches. The CDR3 covers 15 residues. The CDR3 here is CASSRPSGSTHEQYF. The DNA for the CDR3 is TGTGCCAGCAGCCGGCCTAGCGGGAGTACCCACGAGCAGTACTTC.

J is TRBJ1-6 and V is TRBV27, with D uncertain. Trimming cost V 6 bases and J 8 bases, with 17 bases left between them. Germline values: CDR1 MNHEY, CDR2 SMNVEV (reference sequence). The CDR3 has 15 residues. CDR3 sequence (DNA): TGTGCCAGCAGCCTTGAGTGGGGTCTTCATTCACCCCTCCACTTT. Its translation is CASSLEWGLHSPLHF.

V gene TRBV28 combines with J gene TRBJ2-6; D gene uncertain. The V gene lost 6 bases and the J gene lost 0 bases, with 9 bases spanning the gap. The germline V gene encodes CDR1 MDHEN and CDR2 SYDVKM. CDR3 length: 15 amino acids. This chain's CDR3 is CASSKPHSGANVLTF. The CDR3 DNA reads TGTGCCAGCAGCAAGCCCCACTCTGGGGCCAACGTCCTGACTTTC.

V gene TRBV7-9 combines with J gene TRBJ1-2; D gene ambiguous. This CDR3 has 15 residues. The germline V gene has CDR1 SEHNR and CDR2 FQNEAQ (reference sequence). The V end was cut by 3 bases, the J end by 1 base, with 12 bases between. The CDR3 sequence: CASSFLRGDNYGYTF. CDR3 nucleotides: TGTGCCAGCAGCTTCTTACGGGGAGATAACTATGGCTACACCTTC.

A word on this clonotype: This may arise from a read error, as a much more abundant clone is one base away. The genes are TRBV9 and TRBJ2-5; 7 nucleotides align to TRBD2. CDR1 SGDLS and CDR2 YYNGEE come from the germline V gene. This CDR3 has 14 amino acids. The CDR3 here is CASSVSGTVNERFF. Written as DNA, the CDR3 is TGTGCCAGCAGCGTAAGCGGGACTGTTAATGAGCGGTTCTTC.

This clonotype has just one count. The V and J genes are TRBV9 and TRBJ2-4; tentatively, D is TRBD2 (6 bases). Trimming took 0 bases from V and 1 from J, leaving 11 bases between them. CDR1 and CDR2 (germline): SGDLS, YYNGEE. The CDR3 is 16 residues long. The CDR3: CASSVDTGVAKNIQYF. CDR3 coding DNA: TGTGCCAGCAGCGTAGATACGGGGGTGGCCAAAAACATTCAGTACTTC.

The gene calls are TRBV20-1 and TRBJ2-1; no definite D call. This CDR3 spans 13 amino acids. Trimming cost V 3 bases and J 2 bases, with 8 bases left between them. Germline CDR1 reads DFQATT; CDR2 reads SNEGSKA (reference sequence). The CDR3 is CSASLDAYNEQFF. CDR3 nucleotide sequence: TGCAGTGCTAGCCTAGATGCCTACAATGAGCAGTTCTTC.

This chain links TRBV3-1 with TRBJ1-4; a possible D gene is TRBD1 (5 bases). Germline V lookup: CDR1 LGHDT, CDR2 YNNKEL (reference sequence). The ends were cut back, 5 bases at V and 8 bases at J, with 15 bases in the middle. This CDR3 is built from 14 residues. CDR3 in DNA: TGTGCCAGCAGCTTCCGGGACCGTAGAGAAAAACTGTTTTTT. This encodes CASSFRDRREKLFF.

This clonotype was observed a handful of times. Mismatch with germline at one junction end may stem from a read error. The chain carries TRBV5-1 and TRBJ2-3; 8 bases align to TRBD2. Germline V gene sequence: CDR1 SGHRS, CDR2 YFSETQ. CDR3 size: 16 residues. The CDR3 DNA follows: TGCACCAGCAGCCCCGGACTAGCAGCGAGCACAGATACGCAGTATTTT. The encoded protein is CTSSPGLAASTDTQYF.

This chain uses TRBV9 with TRBJ2-5; D call uncertain. V lost 3 bases to trimming and J lost 5 bases, with 17 bases between them. CDR3 length equals 15 residues. Germline V gene sequence: CDR1 SGDLS, CDR2 YYNGEE. The CDR3, as DNA: TGTGCCAGCAGCGAACCCCCATCCGGCGCTGAGACCCAGTACTTC. Protein product: CASSEPPSGAETQYF.

This clonotype was detected only a few times. J is TRBJ2-7 and V is TRBV12-3 or TRBV12-4; 10 positions match TRBD1. V trimming: 4 bases; J trimming: 3 bases; junction bases outside the gene matches: 6. The CDR3 length is 15 residues. The CDR3 region is CASSWRQGAFYEQYF. The CDR3 nucleotides are TGTGCCAGCAGTTGGCGACAGGGGGCATTCTACGAGCAGTACTTC.